A selection of T cell receptor beta chains follows, all from one sample in a study of regulatory T cells in long-lasting Graves disease. TCRdb reprocessed the multiplex PCR reads with MiXCR, giving one entry per CDR3 protein. Altogether about 400,000 distinct CDR3 sequences are present, more than 20% being singletons, with the ten largest covering less than 25%. Sequencing was performed on peripheral blood mononuclear cells (PBMCs), taken when the disease was refractory, from a patient treated with antithyroid drugs. Receptors originate from a female donor with Graves disease. Each CDR3 is given with its conserved first and last residue. D genes are given only for firm matches. Clone size is stated in some rows and not others, as once, few, many or a class when expanded.

TRBJ1-2 | - | TRBV4-2 | many | TGTGCCAGCAGCCACCCTTCCTATGGCTACACCTTC | CASSHPSYGYTF
TRBJ1-1 | - | TRBV4-3 | - | TGCGCCAGCCGCAGGATCCAGGGTTCGACTGAAGCTTTCTTT | CASRRIQGSTEAFF
TRBJ1-1 | - | TRBV7-2 | many | TGTGCCAGCAGCGTGTATACAGGAAACACTGAAGCTTTCTTT | CASSVYTGNTEAFF
TRBJ2-7 | - | TRBV15 | many | TGTGCCACCAGCAGAGATAGGGATGCCGTCGAGAAGCAGTACTTC | CATSRDRDAVEKQYF
TRBJ2-7 | TRBD2 | TRBV7-2 | few | TGTGCCAGCAGCCCCCTCTCGGGCGGGAGACCCCACGAGCAGTACTTC | CASSPLSGGRPHEQYF
TRBJ1-1 | - | TRBV7-9 | - | TGTGCCAGCAGCTTGGGGGGGCAGGACACTGAAGCTTTCTTT | CASSLGGQDTEAFF
TRBJ2-7 | - | TRBV19 | - | TGTGCCAGTAGTATCGATGGGTCGAGACGCGGGTCGGGGGAGCAGTACTTC | CASSIDGSRRGSGEQYF
TRBJ1-2 | - | TRBV6-1 | - | TGTGCCAGCAGTGAGCCGGGACGTTCTTATGGCTACACCTTC | CASSEPGRSYGYTF
TRBJ2-1 | - | TRBV7-3 | - | TGTGCCAGCAGCTTAACGGCTAGCCCTACTTATTACAATGAGCAGTTCTTC | CASSLTASPTYYNEQFF
TRBJ1-1 | - | TRBV6-1 | - | TGTGCCAGCAGCAGGGGCAGCGAAGCTTTCTTT | CASSRGSEAFF
TRBJ2-3 | TRBD2 | TRBV7-2 | - | TGTGCCAGCAGCTTTGGACTAGCGGGACGCACAGATACGCAGTATTTT | CASSFGLAGRTDTQYF
TRBJ2-2 | TRBD2 | TRBV19 | few | TGTGCCAGTAGTGCCCCCCTAGCGGCCGGGGAGCTGTTTTTT | CASSAPLAAGELFF
TRBJ1-4 | TRBD1 | TRBV19 | - | TGTGCCAGTAGTATAGAAGAACAGGGGAATGAAAAACTGTTTTTT | CASSIEEQGNEKLFF
TRBJ1-2 | - | TRBV20-1 | - | TGCAGTGCCGGACAGTCCGATTTTTATGGCTACACCTTC | CSAGQSDFYGYTF
TRBJ1-5 | - | TRBV30 | many | TGTGCCTGGAGTGAGGGGGGGCGCGAAAAGCCCCAGCATTTT | CAWSEGGREKPQHF
TRBJ1-2 | - | TRBV10-3 | few | TGTGCCATCAGTAGGGGCAGCTCTAACTATGGCTACACCTTC | CAISRGSSNYGYTF
TRBJ1-2 | - | TRBV19 | few | TGTGCCAGTAGTATCTACAGACTGGACTATGGCTACACCTTC | CASSIYRLDYGYTF
TRBJ2-3 | TRBD2 | TRBV27 | - | TGTGCCAGCACCCCAGCGGGAGGGCCAGATACGCAGTATTTT | CASTPAGGPDTQYF
TRBJ1-4 | TRBD1 | TRBV7-2 | many | TGTGCCAGCAGCACGCGACAGGGGCGGGGTGAAAAACTGTTTTTT | CASSTRQGRGEKLFF
TRBJ2-7 | - | TRBV5-1 | few | TGCGCCAGCAGTCGAGAACCCTACGAGCAGTACTTC | CASSREPYEQYF
TRBJ2-7 | - | TRBV6-1 | many | TGTGCCAGCAGGCCCCTTTGGTTGGGGGACTCCTACGAGCAGTACTTC | CASRPLWLGDSYEQYF
TRBJ2-2 | TRBD2 | TRBV10-2 | few | TGCGCCAGCAGTGAGTCGAGCGGGGCCACCGGGGAGCTGTTTTTT | CASSESSGATGELFF
TRBJ2-5 | TRBD2 | TRBV12-3/TRBV12-4 | many | TGTGCCAGCAGCCTGCCCGGGAGGCGGTACCAAGAGACCCAGTACTTC | CASSLPGRRYQETQYF
TRBJ2-7 | - | TRBV12-3/TRBV12-4 | many | TGTGCCAGCACCCTGGGACACCGTTCCTACGAGCAGTACTTC | CASTLGHRSYEQYF
TRBJ1-6 | TRBD1 | TRBV3-1 | many | TGTGCCAGCAGCCAAGGACAGGGATTTGGTTCACCCCTCCACTTT | CASSQGQGFGSPLHF
TRBJ1-2 | - | TRBV28 | many | TGTGCCAGCAGCCAAGATTATGGCTACACCTTC | CASSQDYGYTF
TRBJ1-6 | TRBD1 | TRBV20-1 | many | TGCAGTGCTAGAGATAACAAGGGGGCTTTTTCACCCCTCCACTTT | CSARDNKGAFSPLHF
TRBJ2-3 | - | TRBV9 | - | TGTGCCAGCAGCGCCGGACCCGGGAGATCCGGCACAGATACGCAGTATTTT | CASSAGPGRSGTDTQYF
TRBJ2-7 | - | TRBV6-5 | many | TGTGCCAGCAGTTACTCACCCCTCAGGGGTTGGTCCTACGAGCAGTACTTC | CASSYSPLRGWSYEQYF
TRBJ1-1 | - | TRBV6-1 | many | TGTGCCAGCAAAGTGGGAGTACAAGACGGATACCCTGAAGCTTTCTTT | CASKVGVQDGYPEAFF
TRBJ1-2 | - | TRBV6-2/TRBV6-3 | many | TGTGCCAGCAGATCTCAGGGTCCCAACTATGGCTACACCTTC | CASRSQGPNYGYTF
TRBJ1-1 | - | TRBV5-6 | few | TGTGCCAGCAGCTTGGACGGGGTTGCCGGGGGCGGCACTGAAGCTTTCTTT | CASSLDGVAGGGTEAFF
TRBJ2-7 | - | TRBV27 | few | TGTGCCAGCAGTTCTCGAGGAATTGGGCAGTACTTC | CASSSRGIGQYF
TRBJ2-7 | - | TRBV20-1 | few | TGCAGTGCTATCACTTATGGGGGGTGGGTTTCTCCAGCCGAGCAGTACTTC | CSAITYGGWVSPAEQYF
TRBJ1-6 | - | TRBV25-1 | - | TGTGCCAGCAGTGAAGTTCTGAATTCACCCCTCCACTTT | CASSEVLNSPLHF
TRBJ2-7 | - | TRBV7-2 | many | TGTGCCAGCAGCCCCCCTAGCGCTCGCCAACAGTACTTC | CASSPPSARQQYF
TRBJ1-1 | TRBD1 | TRBV28 | - | TGTGCCAGCAACCCGACAGGGACAAACACTGAAGCTTTCTTT | CASNPTGTNTEAFF
TRBJ1-2 | - | TRBV7-2 | many | TGTGCCAGCAGCTTAGTTCTTGGGGAAGCTAACTATGGCTACACCTTC | CASSLVLGEANYGYTF
TRBJ2-7 | TRBD2 | TRBV6-1 | many | TGTGCCAGCAGACCCGGACTAGCGGGTTCATACGAGCAGTACTTC | CASRPGLAGSYEQYF
TRBJ1-5 | - | TRBV28 | many | TGTGCCAGCAGGCGACAAGGTGGGGGCCGCGAGCAGCCCCAGCATTTT | CASRRQGGGREQPQHF
TRBJ2-1 | TRBD1 | TRBV28 | - | TGTGCCAGCAGACTCACCGGGACAGGATCCAATGAGCAGTTCTTC | CASRLTGTGSNEQFF
TRBJ1-2 | - | TRBV12-3/TRBV12-4 | many | TGTGCCACGTCGTATGACAGTTATGGCTACACCTTC | CATSYDSYGYTF
TRBJ2-7 | - | TRBV29-1 | few | TGCAGCGCCTCTTACGGTGTCTACGAGCAGTACTTC | CSASYGVYEQYF
TRBJ1-1 | - | TRBV10-3 | few | TGTGCCACTCACCGCCTGGGTTTCGGCCAGGGTTCGACTGAAGCTTTCTTT | CATHRLGFGQGSTEAFF
TRBJ2-7 | - | TRBV11-2 | many | TGTGCCAGCAGCTTAGGGCGGGACCCCGCCTACGAGCAGTACTTC | CASSLGRDPAYEQYF